These 3 T cell receptor beta chains were sequenced from one sample in a study of T cells in Graves' hyperthyroidism and ophthalmopathy. Amplified TCR beta CDR3 regions derived from RNA transcripts. The TCR CDR3 was amplified in a first-round RT-PCR using the HTBI primer set. One entry per CDR3 protein results from TCRdb running MiXCR on the multiplex PCR reads. The sample lists 550,000 to 850,000 distinct CDR3 sequences; over 15% were seen once. The sequenced material came from blood. The receptors shown here come from a woman aged 50 to 60 with Graves' hyperthyroidism that later progressed to Graves' ophthalmopathy.

This clonotype has more than one count but fewer than ten. CDR3 residues: CASSLTGGGSRDEQYF. The CDR3 nucleotides are TGTGCCAGCAGTTTAACCGGGGGGGGAAGTCGGGACGAGCAGTACTTC. The chain joins TRBV6-1 to TRBJ2-7; TRBD2 matches at 8 bases. The CDR3 consists of 16 residues. Germline CDR1 MNHNS, CDR2 SASEGT. V dropped 5 bases and J dropped 5; count of bases not matched to a gene: 14.

This clonotype was seen at least ten times. V usage is TRBV2 and J usage is TRBJ1-2, with 8 bases identical to TRBD1. The ends lost 6 bases at V and 9 bases at J; junction bases unmatched: 9. This CDR3 contains 13 residues. Germline V gene data show CDR1 as SNHLY and CDR2 as FYNNEI. The CDR3 DNA sequence: TGTGCCAGCAGGGATGACAGGGGACGAAGCTACACCTTC. This sequence encodes CASRDDRGRSYTF.

V and J are TRBV10-3 and TRBJ2-1; D unresolved. The V and J ends lost 3 bases and 6 bases respectively, with 12 bases between them. CDR3 length: 14 residues. Germline V gene sequence: CDR1 ENHRY, CDR2 SYGVKD. The CDR3: CAISDYAEVNEQFF. The CDR3, as DNA: TGTGCCATCAGTGATTATGCAGAAGTCAATGAGCAGTTCTTC.